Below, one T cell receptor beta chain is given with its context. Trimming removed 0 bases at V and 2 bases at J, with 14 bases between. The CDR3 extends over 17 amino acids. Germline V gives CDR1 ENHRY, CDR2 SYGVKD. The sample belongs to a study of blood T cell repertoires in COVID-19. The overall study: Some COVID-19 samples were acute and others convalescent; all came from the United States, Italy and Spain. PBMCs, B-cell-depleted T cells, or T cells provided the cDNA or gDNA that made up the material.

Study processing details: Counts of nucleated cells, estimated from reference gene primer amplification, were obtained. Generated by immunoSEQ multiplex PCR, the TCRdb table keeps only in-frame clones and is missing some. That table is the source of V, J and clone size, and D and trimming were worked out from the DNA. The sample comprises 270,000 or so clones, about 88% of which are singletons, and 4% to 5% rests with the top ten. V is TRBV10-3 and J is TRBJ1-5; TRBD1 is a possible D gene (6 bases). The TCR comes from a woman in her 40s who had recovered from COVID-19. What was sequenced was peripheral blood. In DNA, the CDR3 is TGTGCCATCAGTGAGTCCCACAGGGTAAGCGGCAATCAGCCCCAGCATTTT. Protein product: CAISESHRVSGNQPQHF.